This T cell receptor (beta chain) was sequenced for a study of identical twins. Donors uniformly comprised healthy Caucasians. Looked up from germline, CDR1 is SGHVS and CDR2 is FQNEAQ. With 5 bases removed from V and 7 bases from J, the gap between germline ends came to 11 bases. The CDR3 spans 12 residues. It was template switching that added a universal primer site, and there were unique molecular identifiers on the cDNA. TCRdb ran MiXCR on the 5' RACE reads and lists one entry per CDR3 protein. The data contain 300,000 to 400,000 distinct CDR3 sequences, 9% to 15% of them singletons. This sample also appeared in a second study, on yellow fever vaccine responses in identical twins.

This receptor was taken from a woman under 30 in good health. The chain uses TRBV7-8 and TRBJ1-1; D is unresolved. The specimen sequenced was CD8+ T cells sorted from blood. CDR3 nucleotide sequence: TGTGCCAGCAGCATAAGACCGAGTGAAGCTTTCTTT. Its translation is CASSIRPSEAFF.